This passage covers 9 T cell receptor beta chains from one sample sequenced in a study of radiotherapy plus CTLA-4 blockade in lung cancer. Clones were read by immunoSEQ multiplex PCR, and TCRdb kept only the in-frame ones, dropping some. The sample lists 56,000 or so clones; approximately 79% were seen once. Sequencing used peripheral blood, obtained from a patient treated with radiotherapy plus ipilimumab. The receptors derive from a human donor with non-small cell lung cancer who had a partial response to radiotherapy plus ipilimumab.

The rearrangement joins TRBV6-1 to TRBJ1-4; D is unresolved. Trimming took 7 bases from V and 3 from J, leaving 9 bases between them. Germline lookup yields CDR1 MNHNS and CDR2 SASEGT. This CDR3 spans 13 amino acids. The CDR3 region has the DNA TGTGCCAGCAATCGGGGTGCTAATGAAAAACTGTTTTTT. Translated, it gives CASNRGANEKLFF.

This clone was seen just once. The genes are TRBV4-3 and TRBJ2-6, with D maybe TRBD2 (5 bases). V shed 1 base and J shed 0 bases, with 7 bases lying between them. Germline V lookup: CDR1 LGHNA, CDR2 YSLEER. This CDR3 contains 16 residues. CDR3 loop: CASSQAGNSGANVLTF. CDR3 nucleotides: TGCGCCAGCAGCCAAGCCGGGAACTCTGGGGCCAACGTCCTGACTTTC.

J is TRBJ2-1 and V is TRBV5-1; TRBD2 matches 10 bases. This CDR3 has 14 amino acids. With V trimmed by 4 bases and J by 9 bases, 7 bases remained unmatched. Germline V gene data show CDR1 as SGHRS and CDR2 as YFSETQ. In DNA form, the CDR3 reads TGCGCCAGCAGCGACACTAGCGGGGCGGGTGAGCAGTTCTTC. It encodes CASSDTSGAGEQFF.

The chain links TRBV9 to TRBJ1-2; D is unclear. The V end was cut by 3 bases, the J end by 4 bases, with 19 bases between. The CDR3 runs 16 residues. Germline loops: CDR1 SGDLS, CDR2 YYNGEE. CDR3 sequence: CASSGLWGGSLYGYTF. The CDR3 region has the DNA TGTGCCAGCAGCGGTTTGTGGGGAGGGTCCCTCTATGGCTACACCTTC.

The rearrangement links TRBV9 to TRBJ2-5, with 7 bases aligning to TRBD1. From germline, CDR1 is SGDLS and CDR2 YYNGEE. The CDR3 consists of 15 residues. Germline trimming cut 6 bases from V and 2 bases from J; bases unmatched to any gene: 10. The DNA of the CDR3 is TGTGCCAGCACCCGTAGATCGGGACAGCAAGAGACCCAGTACTTC. Amino acids: CASTRRSGQQETQYF.

This clone has a handful of counts. This chain connects TRBV5-1 to TRBJ2-1; the D gene is possibly TRBD2 (6 bases). Germline V gives CDR1 SGHRS, CDR2 YFSETQ. CDR3 length: 12 amino acids. V was cut by 4 bases and J by 6 bases, with 8 bases left in between. The CDR3 nucleotides are TGCGCCAGCAGCGGGGGAGGCAATGAGCAGTTCTTC. Residues: CASSGGGNEQFF.

This clone has a single count. The chain carries TRBV4-1 and TRBJ2-3; 11 nucleotides agree with TRBD2. Germline trimming cut 1 base from V and 7 bases from J; bases unmatched to any gene: 10. Germline CDR1 and CDR2: MGHRA and YSYEKL. This CDR3 has 17 amino acids. The CDR3 DNA reads as TGCGCCAGCAGCCAAGTCGCTGTAGCGGGGGGGCAAAATACGCAGTATTTT. This translates into CASSQVAVAGGQNTQYF.

This chain connects TRBV5-5 to TRBJ1-1; 8 nucleotides match TRBD1. V shed 5 bases and J 1 base; nucleotides not matched to a gene: 22. Germline CDR1 is SGHKS and CDR2 is YYEKEE (reference sequence). The CDR3 is 20 residues long. DNA of the CDR3: TGTGCCAGCAGTCAAAGGGACAGGCGAGGCTCGGGACAACGGAACACTGAAGCTTTCTTT. Its translation: CASSQRDRRGSGQRNTEAFF.

For the CDR3, the DNA is TGCGCCAGCAGCTTGGCCCACGGTTCCTATGGCTACACCTTC. Translating gives CASSLAHGSYGYTF. V gene TRBV5-1 combines with J gene TRBJ1-2; D uncertain. There are 14 residues in the CDR3. Germline V lookup: CDR1 SGHRS, CDR2 YFSETQ. V dropped 0 bases and J dropped 4 bases, with 10 bases sitting between them.